This T cell receptor beta chain emerged from a study of PD-1 blockade in classical Hodgkin lymphoma. Sequencing was performed with immunoSEQ multiplex PCR; in TCRdb, only in-frame clones are kept and a portion is missing. This table has tens of thousands of clones, around 80% appearing once. All trial patients relapsed after autologous stem cell transplantation. Germline V gene data show CDR1 as MNHNY and CDR2 as SVGAGI (reference sequence). The CDR3 runs to 12 residues. V was clipped by 7 bases and J by 7 bases; unmatched bases: 6. The starting material was peripheral blood mononuclear cells (PBMCs), obtained at baseline. J is TRBJ1-1 and V is TRBV6-6, with 7 positions matching TRBD1. This clonotype was obtained from a human donor with classical Hodgkin lymphoma. For the CDR3, the DNA is TGTGCCAGCACCTCCCAGGGGGGTGAAGCTTTCTTT. The encoded protein is CASTSQGGEAFF.